This T cell receptor (beta chain) originates from a study of beta chain features in type 1 diabetes. Study-wide context: The patient and healthy donor groups were comparable for age, gender and cell yields. Study observations and caveats: Shortening of TCRB CDR3s, moderate but significant, appeared in all four CD4+ subsets of Type 1 diabetes patients.

Researchers reported sorting CD4+ naive, central memory, regulatory and stem cell-like memory cells via CD45RO/CCR7/CD25/CD127/CD95/CD27. The entirety of the isolated RNA underwent reverse transcription, so expressed TCRB transcripts were sequenced. Produced via immunoSEQ multiplex PCR; TCRdb's table is partial and in-frame only. The data contain under 300,000 clones, roughly 8% of them singletons. As to this clone: Its specificity is not known.

V lost 2 bases and J lost 7; bases outside the gene matches: 6. Germline V gene lookup returns CDR1 MNHEY and CDR2 SMNVEV (reference sequence). This CDR3 is built from 15 residues. This TCR was sampled from a woman between 18 and 30 years old in good health. The sample consisted of central memory CD4+ T cells from blood. The genes are TRBV27 and TRBJ2-1; TRBD2 agrees at 9 bases. For the CDR3, the DNA is TGTGCCAGCAGTTTAGTGGCGGGGGGGCGGAATGAGCAGTTCTTC. Translated, it gives CASSLVAGGRNEQFF.